The table lists the clone carrying this T cell receptor beta chain with a few counts. This entry belongs to a study of T cell repertoires in cytomegalovirus infection. This CDR3 spans 14 amino acids. V was shortened by 1 base and J by 3 bases, with 10 bases between the two germline ends. CDR1 and CDR2 (germline): SGHDT, YYEEEE. TCRdb re-derived calls from the reads in MiXCR, one entry per CDR3 protein. Here the sample spans some 400,000 distinct CDR3 sequences, around a sixth being singletons. Sequenced: PBMCs. This TCR derives from a human donor in good health (CMV status not recorded). Some clones in this sample may be carry-over from other donors' samples. The chain joins TRBV5-6 to TRBJ1-1; D is perhaps TRBD1 (5 bases). The CDR3 loop reads CASSLFQGYTEAFF. The CDR3 bases are TGTGCCAGCAGCTTGTTCCAGGGCTACACTGAAGCTTTCTTT.